This T cell receptor beta chain was recovered during a study of T cell clonality in common variable immunodeficiency. Whole-study results and caveats: Reportedly, TCR beta sequences from common variable immunodeficiency showed fewer deletions and N-nucleotide insertions.

This clone was counted ten times or more. Its antigen is still unknown. Assay used: immunoSEQ multiplex PCR; TCRdb lists only in-frame clones, some missing. The sample includes about 52,000 clones, none of them occurring once. The sequenced material came from peripheral blood mononuclear cells. This receptor was identified in a person aged 18 to 70 in good health.

The CDR3 region is CSVPGQGGEQYF. CDR3 DNA, as far as it was read: TGCAGTGTTCCTGGACAGGGCGGCGAG. This chain connects TRBV20-1 to TRBJ2-7, with TRBD1 matching over 8 bases. From the germline J gene comes the end of the CDR3, since the read stops 3 residues before it. Germline V gives CDR1 DFQATT, CDR2 SNEGSKA (reference sequence). With 7 bases clipped from V and 6 bases from J, the junction kept 8 bases outside the gene matches. CDR3 length equals 12 residues.